This T cell receptor (beta chain) was recovered during a study of T cell responses to AZD1222 COVID-19 vaccine (dated by TCRdb to about 2021). General notes on the study: TCR sequencing covered 233 trial participants: about 210 given two doses of AZD1222 and around 25 given two doses of MenACWY control vaccine. Trial participants were enrolled into age subgroups of 18-55, 56-69 and 70-plus years, which contained about 150, 28 and 57 TCR-sequenced participants, respectively. The paper as a whole reports these results and caveats: Conclusions about previously exposed vaccinees are limited because only five to seven AZD1222 recipients were SARS-CoV-2 seropositive at baseline. No day 14 peak-response samples were available, so repertoires were characterized only after the peak T cell response. The 56-69-year group was small, and its depth increase did not reach significance, likely because of low power. A significant rise in spike-specific TCR breadth and depth was observed after two AZD1222 doses relative to day 0 and relative to MenACWY recipients. Epitopes outside the regions mutated in the B.1.351 and B.1.1.7 variants were reportedly recognized by nearly half of the unique spike-specific TCRs. Participants were mostly white British, with more females than males. The authors suggested clonal diversity may have been underestimated. The whole spike protein was spanned by vaccine-associated CD4 TCRs, and dominant responses were seen in regions 160-218 and 743-854.

Sequences WSHSY (CDR1) and SAAADI (CDR2) are obtained from the germline V gene. Between the V and J ends, shortened by 3 bases and 0 bases respectively, the junction contains 11 bases. Inclusive of the bounding cysteine and phenylalanine, the CDR3 is 15 residues long. Just the 45-base CDR3 DNA is kept, in frame starting at base 1. Turning to this clone: Its antigen is still unknown. Base qualities are not provided; no much larger clone lies one nucleotide away.

The CDR3 regions of human TCRbeta chains were subjected to immunosequencing. Turning to the authors' computational methods: Repertoire TCRs were checked for matches against a reference library of SARS-CoV-2-specific TCRs that had been generated using the MIRA antigen-specificity platform. Breadth meant the fraction of unique TCRs that were SARS-CoV-2-associated, whereas depth meant the fraction of total T cells that were SARS-CoV-2-associated. Using the MIRA data, each spike-specific TCR was mapped to the spike region that the TCR reacts to and placed in a CD4 or CD8 class. Log10-transformed breadth and depth values were compared by one-way ANOVA with Sidak's multiple comparisons tests. Drawn from immuneACCESS, this table holds only the in-frame rearrangements with V and J called that TCRdb kept. Clones are partly lost; checked studies trace under half to an unresolved V gene and leave the rest unexplained. From that table come the V and J calls and clone size; the DNA was used to work out D and trimming. The sample records about 130,000 clones, roughly nine tenths of which are singletons. Over 8% of the sample is in the top ten clones.

Taken with the paper, the label for time point translates to: about 28 days (+/-7) after the second vaccine dose. AZD1222 recipients with second doses at about 4 weeks or about 12 weeks were pooled, because spike-specific TCR depth and breadth did not differ between schedules. Samples from vaccinated people were obtained from the UK trials COV001 and COV002, which included a single-blind randomized controlled phase 2/3 trial of AZD1222 (ChAdOx1 nCoV-19) in healthy adults. Trial participant PBMC samples were collected at day 0 and day 28 after the second dose for TCRbeta chain sequencing. This chain is built from TRBV10-2 and TRBJ1-1; the D gene is perhaps TRBD1, from 6 matching bases. This sample comprised peripheral blood, obtained 28 days after the second AZD1222 dose. This clonotype originated in an adult who received the AZD1222 COVID-19 vaccine. The CDR3 is CASSEQGPMNTEAFF. The DNA sequence is as follows: TGCGCCAGCAGTGAACAGGGACCCATGAACACTGAAGCTTTCTTT.